This TCR beta chain comes out of a study of blood T cell repertoires in COVID-19. Background on the study: Specimens from acute and convalescent COVID-19 originated in the United States, Italy and Spain. T cells, B-cell-depleted T cells, or PBMCs supplied cDNA or gDNA.

CDR3 size: 14 residues. Germline CDR1 and CDR2: SGHDN and FVKESK. The trim removed 4 bases at V and 8 bases at J, leaving 7 bases unmatched. As originally analysed: For nucleated cells, counts were estimated from reference gene primer amplification. Some clones are missing from TCRdb's copy, which holds only in-frame ones; the method was immunoSEQ multiplex PCR. Clone size and the V and J calls come from that table; the DNA yielded D and trimming. The data contain approximately 140,000 clones, just over 85% of them singletons. V usage is TRBV14 and J usage is TRBJ1-4, with TRBD1 matching over 7 bases. Source material: peripheral blood. This TCR was sampled from a man aged 65 to 79 with acute or convalescent COVID-19. CDR3 sequence: CASSRQGLKEKLFF. CDR3 sequence (DNA): TGTGCCAGCAGCCGACAGGGACTGAAGGAAAAACTGTTTTTT.